Listed below are T cell receptor beta chains from one sample, sequenced in a study of blood T cell repertoires in COVID-19. Some clones are missing from TCRdb's copy, which holds only in-frame ones; the method was immunoSEQ multiplex PCR. The table records 270,000 or so clones, about four fifths of them present only once. The sequenced sample consisted of PBMCs or T cells enriched from blood (not recorded which). The origin of the receptors is a man in his fifties or sixties who had recovered from COVID-19. Both conserved end residues are trimmed from each CDR3.

V	J	CDR3
TRBV29-1	TRBJ2-3	SVDQAAPSTDTQY
TRBV4-1	TRBJ2-7	ASSQDVRHDLYEQY
TRBV5-6	TRBJ2-1	ASSLGQFYNEQF
TRBV7-2	TRBJ2-2	ASSLSNPGELF
TRBV7-9	TRBJ2-7	ASSLASGGPREQY
TRBV7-6	TRBJ1-6	ASSSTRDRANSPLH
TRBV13	TRBJ2-1	ASSPPGLSYNEQF
TRBV6-5	TRBJ1-5	ASRTGGGRQPQH
TRBV19	TRBJ2-7	ASSIEGGLEQY
TRBV4-3	TRBJ1-2	ASSQTPGTGGDT
TRBV6-5	TRBJ2-7	ASRTPGTGGFEQY
TRBV6-5	TRBJ2-7	ASSLHAAYEQY
TRBV11-1	TRBJ2-5	ASSSRTVQETQY
TRBV10-3	TRBJ1-1	AISEVGQGNTEAF
TRBV7-9	TRBJ2-5	ASSLAGAETQY
TRBV6-2/TRBV6-3	TRBJ2-5	ASSRSGGETQY
TRBV29-1	TRBJ1-2	SVEWGVSRLGYT
TRBV11-2	TRBJ2-3	ASSRLHGTKSTDTQY
TRBV6-5	TRBJ1-1	ASRRARGVNTEAF
TRBV18	TRBJ2-7	ASSPLLPGTGDYEQY
TRBV28	TRBJ2-1	ASSLWGELAGSYEQF
TRBV19	TRBJ1-3	ASSSRQGSTGNTIY
TRBV24-1	TRBJ2-7	ATSESGTGSLSYEQY
TRBV3-1/TRBV3-2	TRBJ2-2	ASSRGGDFLIGELF
TRBV9	TRBJ2-3	ASSPWTGGTDTQY
TRBV4-1	TRBJ2-5	ASSLSGGNNQETQY
TRBV6-2/TRBV6-3	TRBJ2-1	ASSSRRQGNEQF
TRBV18	TRBJ2-1	ATSNVDGGAYEQF
TRBV4-1	TRBJ1-3	ASSREDRGSGNTIY
TRBV28	TRBJ2-7	ASTTGDRDQYEQY
TRBV6-4	TRBJ1-3	ASSDEPGNTIY
TRBV10-2	TRBJ2-2	ASSRTSPAGELF
TRBV6-5	TRBJ1-2	ASSPTGTGYT
TRBV18	TRBJ1-3	ASSPEQGGSGNTIY
TRBV6-2/TRBV6-3	TRBJ2-5	ASSYSGLRETQY
TRBV6-6	TRBJ1-2	ASSPRFGRRQGFEYGYT
TRBV16	TRBJ1-2	ASSQSVDYGYT
TRBV7-2	TRBJ1-6	ASSLGTAQINSPLH
TRBV14	TRBJ2-1	ASSAQGGGNEQF
TRBV5-1	TRBJ1-1	ASSLRDIATEAF
TRBV18	TRBJ1-1	ASSPRKGGTEAF
TRBV5-6	TRBJ2-5	ASSPPPRGLEEETQY
TRBV7-3	TRBJ2-2	ASSLTSVSGELF
TRBV18	TRBJ1-1	ASSPRQGVDTEAF